This is a list of T cell receptor beta chains from one sample in a study of graft-versus-host responses after intestinal transplantation. The assay was immunoSEQ multiplex PCR, and TCRdb's table has in-frame clones only and misses some. The repertoire includes about 85,000 clones, roughly four fifths of them detected once, and about 17% sits in the top ten. These receptors' antigens are unknown. Here the sequenced sample was unstimulated CD8+ T cells sorted from spleen or lymph node cells, taken before intestinal transplant. All receptors come from a human donor who received an intestinal transplant. Each CDR3 is given with its conserved first and last residue. D genes are given only for firm matches. Size values are once, few and many counts, or a class for expanded clones, and some rows have none.

D gene	clone size	V gene	J gene	CDR3 DNA	CDR3 protein
NA	once	TRBV11-1	TRBJ2-2	TGTGCCAGCAGCTTGGGCAGTTCGAACACCGGGGAGCTGTTTTTT	CASSLGSSNTGELFF
TRBD2	few	TRBV6-5	TRBJ2-5	TGTGCCAGCAGCCCAACGGGGGGGCGCTTAGAGACCCAGTACTTC	CASSPTGGRLETQYF
NA	NA	TRBV29-1	TRBJ2-5	TGCAGCGTTGAACCAGGGTTGGAGACCCAGTACTTC	CSVEPGLETQYF
TRBD1	NA	TRBV13	TRBJ1-6	TGTGCCAGCAGCCGACAGGGGGCGTCCTATAATTCACCCCTCCACTTT	CASSRQGASYNSPLHF
NA	once	TRBV11-2	TRBJ2-3	TGTGCCAGCAGCTTAGTAGGAGCCGATACGCAGTATTTT	CASSLVGADTQYF
TRBD1	NA	TRBV28	TRBJ1-3	TGTGCCAGCAGTGAAAATACAGGGGGAAACACCATATATTTC	CASSENTGGNTIYF
TRBD1	NA	TRBV4-1	TRBJ2-1	TGCGCCAGCAGCCAGGGACAGGGGGCCCATGAGCAGTTCTTC	CASSQGQGAHEQFF
TRBD1	NA	TRBV2	TRBJ1-5	TGTGCCAGCAGTGGGACGCGGACAGGGGAGGATCAGCCCCAGCATTTT	CASSGTRTGEDQPQHF
NA	NA	TRBV6-5	TRBJ1-6	TGTGCCAGCAGTTCTACTGGGGCGCTGAATTCACCCCTCCACTTT	CASSSTGALNSPLHF
NA	NA	TRBV14	TRBJ2-7	TGTGCCAGCAGCCAAGAGCTGGGGATCTACGAGCAGTACTTC	CASSQELGIYEQYF
NA	few	TRBV5-1	TRBJ1-2	TGCGCCAGCAGCTTGTTAGGGATGGGGGGCGCGGATGGCTACACCTTC	CASSLLGMGGADGYTF
TRBD2	NA	TRBV28	TRBJ2-7	TGTGCCAGTACCCCTAGCGGATACGAGCAGTACTTC	CASTPSGYEQYF
TRBD1	NA	TRBV6-5	TRBJ1-1	TGTGCCAGCAGTTTGGGACAGGGATATGAAGCTTTCTTT	CASSLGQGYEAFF
TRBD1	NA	TRBV5-5	TRBJ1-1	TGTGCCAGCAGCCTCACAGGGGGGAATACGAACACTGAAGCTTTCTTT	CASSLTGGNTNTEAFF
NA	NA	TRBV2	TRBJ2-7	TGTGCCAGTTCTCCCCACTACGAGCAGTACTTC	CASSPHYEQYF
NA	few	TRBV27	TRBJ2-7	TGTGCCAGCAGCATCTCTTCAGGGACGGTCGAGCAGTACTTC	CASSISSGTVEQYF
NA	NA	TRBV6-5	TRBJ2-3	TGTGCCAGCAGTTATGAGCCAGATACGCAGTATTTT	CASSYEPDTQYF
NA	NA	TRBV7-2	TRBJ2-5	TGTGCCAGCAGCTTAGTCGTTGGGATTAGGAGGCAAGAGACCCAGTACTTC	CASSLVVGIRRQETQYF
NA	NA	TRBV5-1	TRBJ2-1	TGCGCCAGCAGCTTGACGCGGCCGAATGAGCAGTTCTTC	CASSLTRPNEQFF
NA	NA	TRBV29-1	TRBJ2-2	TGCAGCGTTGAAGAGGGAGTTGGCACCGGGGAGCTGTTTTTT	CSVEEGVGTGELFF
TRBD2	NA	TRBV11-3	TRBJ2-2	TGTGCCAGCAGACCCACCCTAGCGGGAGGATACACCGGGGAGCTGTTTTTT	CASRPTLAGGYTGELFF
TRBD2	NA	TRBV13	TRBJ2-1	TGTGCCAGCAGCTCACCCGGGACTAGCGGGTCCTACAATGAGCAGTTCTTC	CASSSPGTSGSYNEQFF
NA	once	TRBV1	TRBJ1-4	TGCACCAGCAGCCCGAGAAAAGGGGGGGAAAAACTGTTTTTT	CTSSPRKGGEKLFF
NA	NA	TRBV28	TRBJ2-1	TGTGCCAGCAGTGTGGATAATGAGCAGTTCTTC	CASSVDNEQFF
NA	NA	TRBV7-9	TRBJ1-1	TGTGCCAGCAGCTTAAACCCGGACGGCTCCACTGAAGCTTTCTTT	CASSLNPDGSTEAFF
NA	NA	TRBV7-3	TRBJ2-7	TGTGCCAGCAGCCCGCAAGGGGGGAGCTCCTACGAGCAGTACTTC	CASSPQGGSSYEQYF
NA	NA	TRBV30	TRBJ2-3	TGTGCCTTGGGGACTAGCACAGATACGCAGTATTTT	CALGTSTDTQYF
NA	once	TRBV11-2	TRBJ2-7	TGTGCCAGCAGCTTGGCCGGGACCGACGAGCAGTACTTC	CASSLAGTDEQYF
TRBD2	few	TRBV27	TRBJ2-5	TGTGCCAGCAGTTTAGGGCCGGGACTAGCGGGGGAGACCCAGTACTTC	CASSLGPGLAGETQYF
NA	NA	TRBV19	TRBJ2-3	TGTGCCAGTAGTATAGGCCCGGGCTCCTACACAGATACGCAGTATTTT	CASSIGPGSYTDTQYF
TRBD1	NA	TRBV2	TRBJ1-2	TGTGCCAGCAGCGGTTACCTTGACAGGGCCGGGGGCTACACCTTC	CASSGYLDRAGGYTF
TRBD2	few	TRBV6-5	TRBJ2-5	TGTGCCAGCAGTTATGGACTAGCGGGAGGAGGGGAGACCCAGTACTTC	CASSYGLAGGGETQYF
NA	NA	TRBV13	TRBJ1-4	TGTGCCAGCAGCTTCTCCGACAGGCTTGATGAAAAACTGTTTTTT	CASSFSDRLDEKLFF
NA	NA	TRBV27	TRBJ2-1	TGTGCCAGCAGTTCCCCGGACCCTTTTAAGAACAATGAGCAGTTCTTC	CASSSPDPFKNNEQFF
TRBD2	NA	TRBV2	TRBJ2-5	TGTGCCAGCAGTGAGGGAGGGGAGGGGCAAGAGACCCAGTACTTC	CASSEGGEGQETQYF
NA	NA	TRBV11-2	TRBJ1-1	TGTGCCAGCAGCTTAGATCCCCAGGCCGTGGGAACTGAAGCTTTCTTT	CASSLDPQAVGTEAFF
TRBD2	NA	TRBV7-9	TRBJ2-5	TGTGCCAGCAGCTCCGGGACTAGCGTCCCTGGGGGTGAGACCCAGTACTTC	CASSSGTSVPGGETQYF
NA	NA	TRBV7-9	TRBJ1-2	TGTGCCAGCAGCTTAGACACAGGGTCCCTCCGGGGCTACACCTTC	CASSLDTGSLRGYTF
NA	NA	TRBV5-4	TRBJ2-5	TGTGCCAGCAGCTATTATACAGGGACAGAGACCCAGTACTTC	CASSYYTGTETQYF
TRBD2	NA	TRBV19	TRBJ2-1	TGTGCCAGTAGTATAGCGGGAGGTTCCCCCAATGAGCAGTTCTTC	CASSIAGGSPNEQFF
NA	NA	TRBV7-9	TRBJ1-1	TGTGCCAGCAGCTTCCTAGAGAACACTGAAGCTTTCTTT	CASSFLENTEAFF
NA	NA	TRBV6-5	TRBJ1-2	TGTGCCAGCAGTTACGGCAACTATGGCTACACCTTC	CASSYGNYGYTF
NA	NA	TRBV27	TRBJ2-1	TGTGCCAGCAGTTCCGTAGCTGCACCCTCCTACAATGAGCAGTTCTTC	CASSSVAAPSYNEQFF
TRBD2	NA	TRBV4-1	TRBJ2-7	TGCGCCAGCAGCCAGTCCGGGACTAGCGCGGACGAGCAGTACTTC	CASSQSGTSADEQYF
NA	NA	TRBV2	TRBJ2-5	TGTGCCAGCAAGGCGGGCATCCAAGAGACCCAGTACTTC	CASKAGIQETQYF
NA	NA	TRBV9	TRBJ1-6	TGTGCCAGCAGCGTAGAAGGGGGTACTTCACCCCTCCACTTT	CASSVEGGTSPLHF
TRBD1	NA	TRBV13	TRBJ1-1	TGTGCCAGCAGCTCGACAGGGGACACTGAAGCTTTCTTT	CASSSTGDTEAFF
TRBD1	NA	TRBV6-5	TRBJ2-7	TGTGCCAGCAGTTACGGGACAGGGGGCTACGAGCAGTACTTC	CASSYGTGGYEQYF
NA	NA	TRBV5-4	TRBJ1-5	TGTGCCAGCAGCTTGGAGGGAGGGAATCAGCCCCAGCATTTT	CASSLEGGNQPQHF
NA	NA	TRBV5-5	TRBJ1-2	TGTGCCAGCAGCTTGGAGGATAGGACAGTGCCTAACTATGGCTACACCTTC	CASSLEDRTVPNYGYTF
TRBD1	NA	TRBV11-2	TRBJ2-5	TGTGCCAGCAGCTTTGGCAGGGGCCAGGGGGAGCGGACCCAGTACTTC	CASSFGRGQGERTQYF
NA	NA	TRBV5-6	TRBJ2-5	TGTGCCAGCAGACAACAGGGTGGTGGCGGGACCCAGTACTTC	CASRQQGGGGTQYF
NA	NA	TRBV28	TRBJ1-4	TGTGCCAGCAGTTTCCTGACAGCAACTAATGAAAAACTGTTTTTT	CASSFLTATNEKLFF
TRBD1	NA	TRBV5-1	TRBJ2-5	TGCGCCAGCAGCTTGGGACAGGGGGCACCGGAGACCCAGTACTTC	CASSLGQGAPETQYF
NA	NA	TRBV7-6	TRBJ1-5	TGTGCCAGCAGCCTCGGCGGACGGAATCAGCCCCAGCATTTT	CASSLGGRNQPQHF
NA	NA	TRBV27	TRBJ1-1	TGTGCCAGCAGTCCATTGGGGGGAACTGAAGCTTTCTTT	CASSPLGGTEAFF
NA	NA	TRBV6-5	TRBJ2-5	TGTGCCAGCAGTTACGCAGGGGATTCGGACCAAGAGACCCAGTACTTC	CASSYAGDSDQETQYF